This T cell receptor (beta chain) emerged from a study of CXCR3-negative and CXCR3-positive naive CD8 T cells. Study-wide findings and caveats: Expression of CXCR3 was partially reduced after cryopreservation, and fresh PBMCs were used in most assays. For naive cells, CXCR3-negative and CXCR3-positive subsets had similar TRBV-TRBJ usage; for memory cells, usage differed. Comparably high diversity was seen in both naive subsets, and much lower diversity in memory CD8+ cells.

CD45RO-CCR7+CD27+CD95- expression identified naive CD8+ T cells. Note on this clonotype: The antigen remains undetermined.

Libraries were UMI-labeled 5' RACE TRB cDNA. TCRdb re-called the 5' RACE reads and catalogs CDR3 proteins one per entry, DNA excluded. This table lists 75,000 to 95,000 distinct CDR3 sequences. This CDR3 has 12 amino acids. Germline loops: CDR1 DFQATT, CDR2 SNEGSKA (reference sequence). The V call is TRBV20-1, the J call TRBJ1-1. The specimen sequenced was naive CXCR3- CD8+ T cells from blood. Indicated subset: CD45RO-CCR7+CD27+CD95- naive CD8+ T cells lacking CXCR3 (TNR3-). This sequence was found in a human donor in good health. Some clones in this sample may be carry-over from other donors' samples. CDR3 loop: CSALSEHTEAFF.